These T cell receptor beta chains were read from a single sample in a study of blood T cell repertoires in COVID-19. Assay: immunoSEQ multiplex PCR; the TCRdb copy retains only in-frame clones and omits some. The sample shows 75,000 to 90,000 clones, 80% of them seen only once. The sequencing sample was made of peripheral blood. The receptors shown here come from a woman in her 70s with acute or convalescent COVID-19. The CDR3 runs from the conserved cysteine through the conserved F or W. The D gene is left open where the match is weak. Only some rows state a clone size, as once, few, many or a class for expanded clones.

j_call clone_size v_call d_call cdr3_nt cdr3_aa
TRBJ1-3 NA TRBV5-4 NA TGTGCCAGCAGCCCGCCGGGGGTTATCTCTGGAAACACCATATATTTT CASSPPGVISGNTIYF
TRBJ2-7 NA TRBV27 TRBD1 TGTGCCAGCAGTCTCCGGATAGGGGGCCCCTACGAGCAGTACTTC CASSLRIGGPYEQYF
TRBJ1-5 NA TRBV27 NA TGTGCCAGCAGTTTTCTGGCCGATCAGCCCCAGCATTTT CASSFLADQPQHF
TRBJ1-1 NA TRBV7-2 NA TGTGCCAGCAGCCCCCGGCAGGTTAACTCGAACACTGAAGCTTTCTTT CASSPRQVNSNTEAFF
TRBJ2-3 NA TRBV9 NA TGTGCCAGCAGCGTAGATGGCTACCCCACAGATACGCAATATTTT CASSVDGYPTDTQYF
TRBJ2-2 NA TRBV4-3 TRBD1 TGCGCCAGCAGCCAGGATACAGGGGATACCGGGGAGCTGTTTTTT CASSQDTGDTGELFF
TRBJ1-5 NA TRBV6-2/TRBV6-3 TRBD1 TGTGCCAGCAGTGACTGGGACAGGGGATCTTATCAGCCCCAGCATTTT CASSDWDRGSYQPQHF
TRBJ2-7 once TRBV7-9 NA TGTGCCAGCACCAAGGGGGGGAACTCCTACGAGCAGTACTTC CASTKGGNSYEQYF
TRBJ1-6 NA TRBV9 NA TGTGCCAGCAGCGTAGCCGCCCTCCCGGGGACACCCCTCCACTTT CASSVAALPGTPLHF
TRBJ2-1 NA TRBV6-5 NA TGTGCCACATTGGGGCCCAATGAGCAGTTCTTC CATLGPNEQFF
TRBJ1-4 many TRBV25-1 NA TGTGCCAGCAGTGAATCCAGGGTTATCCCTGCAACTAATGAAAAACTGTTTTTT CASSESRVIPATNEKLFF
TRBJ1-2 NA TRBV7-2 NA TGTGCCAGCAGCCTCGGGATTGAGAACTATGGCTACACCTTC CASSLGIENYGYTF
TRBJ1-6 NA TRBV9 NA TGTGCCAGCAGCGCTTCCAGGGGCTTGAGTGATAATTCACCCCTCCACTTT CASSASRGLSDNSPLHF
TRBJ2-1 NA TRBV6-2/TRBV6-3 TRBD1 TGTGCCAGCAGTAGACCGGGACAGGGATACTACAATGAGCAGTTCTTC CASSRPGQGYYNEQFF
TRBJ1-1 NA TRBV19 NA TGTGCCAGTAGAAATGTCCGGGACACCACTGAAGCTTTCTTT CASRNVRDTTEAFF
TRBJ1-2 NA TRBV10-2 NA TGCGCCAGCAGTCGGACAGTCTATGGCTACACCTTC CASSRTVYGYTF
TRBJ1-6 NA TRBV5-6 NA TGTGCCAGCAGCCTGACAATTAATTCACCCCTCCACTTT CASSLTINSPLHF
TRBJ1-5 NA TRBV6-2/TRBV6-3 NA TGTGCCAGCAGTCCCGGGGGAAATCAGCCCCAGCATTTT CASSPGGNQPQHF
TRBJ2-1 NA TRBV4-2 TRBD2 TGTGCCAGCAGCCCCCGACGCGGGAGGGCGGGCTACAATGAGCAGTTCTTC CASSPRRGRAGYNEQFF
TRBJ1-1 few TRBV19 NA TGTGCCAGTAGTATCTTACAGGAGAACACTGAAGCTTTCTTT CASSILQENTEAFF
TRBJ2-7 NA TRBV7-2 NA TGTGCCAGCAGCCCCCTCGGGGTGCCCGCCTACGAGCAGTACTTC CASSPLGVPAYEQYF
TRBJ1-6 NA TRBV3-1/TRBV3-2 NA TGTGCCAGCAGCCAAGTAGGGGCAGGGAATTCACCCCTCCACTTT CASSQVGAGNSPLHF